This T cell receptor beta chain was retrieved from a study of shared clonotypes between healthy human individuals. Assay: immunoSEQ multiplex PCR; the TCRdb copy retains only in-frame clones and omits some. The data show a few hundred thousand clones, with roughly four fifths seen just once and approximately 12% held by the top ten. Trimming pared 4 bases from V and 6 bases from J, leaving 18 bases between. Germline V CDR1 and CDR2: GTSNPN, SVGIG (reference sequence). The CDR3 has 15 amino acids. This chain links TRBV30 with TRBJ1-4; perhaps TRBD1 as D (6 bases). Source material: PBMCs. The receptor was derived from a woman between 35 and 50 years old in good health. Some clones in this sample may be carry-over from other donors' samples. CDR3 loop: CAWMRDRDIHEKLFF. The CDR3 DNA sequence: TGTGCCTGGATGAGGGACCGGGACATACATGAAAAACTGTTTTTT.